The following is a TCR beta chain sequence with its context. Its specificity is not known. This sample is part of a study of T cell responses to AZD1222 COVID-19 vaccine. Across the whole study: Second-dose intervals near 4 or 12 weeks were combined.

The study, taken as a whole, reports: Females outnumbered males among donors, who were mostly white British; clonal diversity was possibly underestimated.

TCRdb's table, derived via immunoSEQ multiplex PCR, lists solely in-frame clones and lacks some. The table lists 150,000 to 200,000 clones, roughly 86% of them singletons. Per the germline V gene, CDR1 is MNHEY and CDR2 is SVGEGT. V was clipped by 5 bases and J by 0 bases; unmatched bases: 7. The CDR3 is made up of 16 amino acids. The chain links TRBV6-2 or TRBV6-3 to TRBJ1-5, with 7 bases lining up with TRBD1. This material consisted of peripheral blood, taken on day 0 of AZD1222 vaccination. This TCR was sampled from an adult in good health. The CDR3 DNA sequence: TGTGCCAGCAGTCCGGACAGGAGTTATAGCAATCAGCCCCAGCATTTT. It codes for CASSPDRSYSNQPQHF.